Shown below are 9 T cell receptor beta chains from a single sample sequenced in a study of OX40 agonist ivuxolimab in advanced cancers. Sequencing used immunoSEQ multiplex PCR; TCRdb keeps in-frame clones, though not all of them. Among fewer than 70,000 clones listed, 70% to 90% were seen once. This specimen was CD4+ or CD8+ T cells sorted from blood, taken in a trial of the OX40 agonist ivuxolimab. Receptor source: an adult with an advanced solid tumor such as melanoma, head and neck, liver or kidney cancer.

V usage is TRBV28 and J usage is TRBJ2-6; the D call may be TRBD1 or TRBD2 (5 bases each). This CDR3 has 17 amino acids. With 3 bases removed from V and 0 bases from J, the gap between germline ends came to 12 bases. The V gene's germline CDR1 is MDHEN and CDR2 SYDVKM. The DNA of the CDR3 is TGTGCCAGCAGTTTGGGTGGGGGTGGCTCTGGGGCCAACGTCCTGACTTTC. It is translated as CASSLGGGGSGANVLTF.

The chain combines TRBV6-5 with TRBJ2-7; a weak D match, TRBD2 (6 bases). The CDR3 runs to 15 residues. Trimming left V 2 bases short and J 4 bases short, with 15 bases between. Per germline, CDR1 MNHEY and CDR2 SVGAGI. Here the CDR3 DNA reads TGTGCCAGCAGTTACCGGGACTTGACGAGGTACGAGCAGTACTTC. Amino acid sequence: CASSYRDLTRYEQYF.

CDR3 sequence (DNA): TGTGCCAGCAGCACCCGGACGGGGAACACTGAAGCTTTCTTT. It specifies CASSTRTGNTEAFF. V gene TRBV7-9 combines with J gene TRBJ1-1; D is undetermined. The CDR3 consists of 14 residues. The germline CDR1 and CDR2 sequences are SEHNR and FQNEAQ (reference sequence). V gave up 5 bases and J gave up 1 base, with 11 bases separating them.

CDR3 nucleotide sequence: TGTGCCAGCAGCCAAGTTACAGGGACGTACACTGAAGCTTTCTTT. It encodes CASSQVTGTYTEAFF. This chain connects TRBV14 to TRBJ1-1; D may be TRBD1 (6 bases). The CDR3 has 15 residues. V was pared by 1 base and J by 3 bases, with 12 bases between. The germline gives CDR1 SGHDN, CDR2 FVKESK.

V gene TRBV5-1 combines with J gene TRBJ2-7; no definite D call. CDR1 is SGHRS and CDR2 is YFSETQ in the germline V gene. Trimming took off 0 bases at V and 3 bases at J, with 13 bases between the two ends. The CDR3 contains 15 residues. CDR3 region: CASSLGRTENYEQYF. The CDR3 DNA reads as TGCGCCAGCAGCTTGGGACGAACAGAGAACTACGAGCAGTACTTC. The whole variable domain, filled in from reference TRBV5-1 and TRBJ2-7, reads KAGVTQTPRYLIKTRGQQVTLSCSPISGHRSVSWYQQTPGQGLQFLFEYFSETQRNKGNFPGRFSGRQFSNSRSEMNVSTLELGDSALYLCASSLGRTENYEQYFGPGTRLTVT.

The V gene is TRBV4-1, the J gene TRBJ2-5; weak D call: TRBD1 (5 bases). V shed 3 bases and J shed 2 bases, with 22 bases lying between them. In germline, CDR1 is MGHRA, CDR2 YSYEKL. The CDR3 contains 18 residues. The CDR3 DNA sequence: TGCGCCAGCAGCCAGGATGCCAAGGGGTTGGGTAGACAAGAGACCCAGTACTTC. It specifies CASSQDAKGLGRQETQYF.

The chain couples TRBV9 to TRBJ2-3; TRBD2 agrees at 9 bases. Germline-derived CDR1 and CDR2 are SGDLS and YYNGEE. This CDR3 has 16 residues. V lost 1 base, J lost 5 bases, and 8 bases stayed unmatched. The CDR3: CASSVYAGGPGDTQYF. CDR3 DNA sequence: TGTGCCAGCAGCGTATATGCGGGGGGGCCCGGAGATACGCAGTATTTT.

The gene calls are TRBV18 and TRBJ2-1; 14 bases fit TRBD2. The CDR3 is made up of 15 amino acids. V dropped 3 bases and J dropped 7; count of bases not matched to a gene: 2. Germline loops: CDR1 KGHSH, CDR2 LQKENI. The DNA for the CDR3 is TGTGCCAGCTCACCGACTAGCGGGGGGGCTAATGAGCAGTTCTTC. Translated, it gives CASSPTSGGANEQFF. Using reference TRBV18 and TRBJ2-1 for the parts outside the CDR3, the full variable domain is NAGVMQNPRHLVRRRGQEARLRCSPMKGHSHVYWYRQLPEEGLKFMVYLQKENIIDESGMPKERFSAEFPKEGPSILRIQQVVRGDSAAYFCASSPTSGGANEQFFGPGTRLTVL.

This chain connects TRBV28 to TRBJ1-2, with D possibly matching TRBD1 (6 bases). Trimming cost V 0 bases and J 7 bases, with 9 bases left between them. The length of the CDR3 is 13 residues. The germline V gene has CDR1 MDHEN and CDR2 SYDVKM. CDR3 loop: CASSLWGAGGYTF. Here the CDR3 DNA reads TGTGCCAGCAGTTTATGGGGGGCGGGTGGCTACACCTTC.